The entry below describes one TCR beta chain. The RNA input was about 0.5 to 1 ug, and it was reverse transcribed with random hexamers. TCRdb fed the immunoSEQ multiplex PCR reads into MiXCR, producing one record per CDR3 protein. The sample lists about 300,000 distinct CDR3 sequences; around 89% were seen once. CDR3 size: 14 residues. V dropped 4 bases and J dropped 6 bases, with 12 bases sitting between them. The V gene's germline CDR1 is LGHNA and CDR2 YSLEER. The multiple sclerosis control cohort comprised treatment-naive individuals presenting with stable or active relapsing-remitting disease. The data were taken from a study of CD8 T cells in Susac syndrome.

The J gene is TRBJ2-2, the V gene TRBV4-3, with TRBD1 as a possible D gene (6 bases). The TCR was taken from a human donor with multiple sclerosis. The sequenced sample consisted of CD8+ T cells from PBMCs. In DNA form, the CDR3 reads TGCGCCAGCAGCCCCGCCCAGGGGCCCGGGGAGCTGTTTTTT. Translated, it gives CASSPAQGPGELFF.